This T cell receptor beta chain was observed in a study of CD8 T cells in Susac syndrome. Per the germline V gene, CDR1 is KGHSH and CDR2 is LQKENI. CDR3 size: 16 residues. The germline V and J ends were trimmed by 3 bases and 3 bases, with 17 bases remaining between them. The RNA input was about 0.5 to 1 ug, and it was reverse transcribed with random hexamers. TCRdb re-derived calls from the immunoSEQ multiplex PCR reads in MiXCR, one entry per CDR3 protein. Of about 290,000 distinct CDR3 sequences in the sample, approximately 91% were seen once. This TCR derives from a human donor with multiple sclerosis. The chain has TRBV18 and TRBJ1-2, with a tentative D call TRBD1 (6 bases). Sequenced material: CD8+ T cells from PBMCs. The CDR3 loop reads CASSPIWGGADYGYTF. As DNA, the CDR3 is TGTGCCAGCTCACCGATATGGGGGGGCGCGGACTATGGCTACACCTTC. Filled out from reference TRBV18 and TRBJ1-2, the complete variable domain reads NAGVMQNPRHLVRRRGQEARLRCSPMKGHSHVYWYRQLPEEGLKFMVYLQKENIIDESGMPKERFSAEFPKEGPSILRIQQVVRGDSAAYFCASSPIWGGADYGYTFGSGTRLTVV.